This T cell receptor (beta chain) came from a study of identical twins. Study-wide findings and caveats: In beta out-of-frame sequences, the excess sharing between twins was weaker.

This clonotype is a singleton in its sample. Its target is not known. TCRdb analysed the 5' RACE reads with MiXCR anew, one entry per CDR3 protein. The data show 400,000 to 500,000 distinct CDR3 sequences, around 20% seen once. The sequencing input was naive T cells sorted from blood. The TCR comes from a man in his forties or fifties in good health.

CDR3 in DNA: TGCAGTGCTAGAGGACTAGCGGCGCAGCAAATCGGGGAGCAGTACTTC. Encoded protein: CSARGLAAQQIGEQYF. V usage is TRBV20-1 and J usage is TRBJ2-7; the match to TRBD2 covers 9 bases. The CDR3 totals 16 residues. Trimming cost V 1 base and J 7 bases; bases outside gene matches: 14. CDR1 is DFQATT and CDR2 is SNEGSKA in the germline V gene (reference sequence).